This T cell receptor (beta chain) was profiled in a study of blood T cell repertoires in COVID-19. Study-level background: Collection of acute and convalescent COVID-19 samples took place in the United States, Italy and Spain. Sample material is recorded as cDNA or gDNA derived from T cells, B-cell-depleted T cells, or PBMCs.

Trimming shortened V by 3 bases and J by 1 base, and 15 bases separated the two germline ends. Germline-derived CDR1 and CDR2 are MNHNS and SASEGT. The CDR3 runs to 16 residues. Sequenced by immunoSEQ multiplex PCR; TCRdb stores in-frame clones only, minus some. The sample carries about 210,000 clones, roughly four fifths recorded once. The chain links TRBV6-1 to TRBJ1-1; D unclear. The sequencing sample was made of peripheral blood. The source of this sequence is a woman aged 40-49 years with active or convalescent COVID-19. The chain's CDR3 is CASSDTNSGWNTEAFF. In DNA form, the CDR3 reads TGTGCCAGCAGTGACACAAACAGCGGTTGGAACACTGAAGCTTTCTTT.